The 4 T cell receptor beta chains below come from one sample, sequenced in a study of Epstein–Barr virus B cells in breast cancer. For these TCRs, the target antigens are not known. Full V(D)J regions of alpha and beta chains were captured from RNA using SMARTer profiling. Via MiXCR, TCRdb re-called the 5' RACE reads, giving one row per CDR3 protein. The table has around 390 distinct CDR3 sequences, around 20% seen once. The sequenced material came from tumor-infiltrating lymphocytes expanded in culture. Source of these receptors: a middle-aged woman with triple-negative breast cancer.

By its share, this clonotype is large. J is TRBJ2-2 and V is TRBV5-6, with D perhaps TRBD1 or TRBD2 (6 bases each). Trimming took 5 bases from V and 0 from J, leaving 14 bases between them. CDR3 length: 16 amino acids. Germline V gene lookup returns CDR1 SGHDT and CDR2 YYEEEE. The CDR3 loop reads CASSRRGTSNTGELFF. The CDR3, as DNA: TGTGCCAGCAGTCGGAGGGGGACTTCGAACACCGGGGAGCTGTTTTTT.

By sample share, this clonotype is medium-sized. The chain is built from TRBV16 and TRBJ1-1; unclear D gene. Germline V CDR1 and CDR2: KGHSY, FQNENV. V lost 4 bases, J lost 8 bases, and 14 bases lay in between. The CDR3 length is 13 residues. CDR3 in DNA: TGTGCCAGCAGCCCACAGTCCGCTCTGGAAGCTTTCTTT. It encodes CASSPQSALEAFF.

This clonotype is labeled large (0.1 to 1%). V and J are TRBV7-3 and TRBJ2-7; the D gene is possibly TRBD1 (6 bases). The CDR3 consists of 14 residues. V shed 5 bases and J shed 0 bases, with 11 bases lying between them. Germline lookup yields CDR1 SGHTA and CDR2 FQGTGA. CDR3 region: CASSLLGGSYEQYF. CDR3 nucleotide sequence: TGTGCCAGCAGCCTACTAGGGGGCTCCTACGAGCAGTACTTC.

The chain has TRBV9 and TRBJ2-4; D not certain. The CDR3 runs 15 residues. The germline gives CDR1 SGDLS, CDR2 YYNGEE. V gave up 0 bases and J gave up 3 bases, with 10 bases separating them. CDR3 sequence (DNA): TGTGCCAGCAGCGTAGGGGTGGGTATCAAAAACATTCAGTACTTC. Translated, it gives CASSVGVGIKNIQYF.